This T cell receptor (beta chain) was captured by sequencing in a study of blood T cell repertoires in COVID-19. Study in general: T cells, B-cell-depleted T cells, or PBMCs provided the cDNA or gDNA that served as material.

The repertoire was sequenced with immunoSEQ multiplex PCR; TCRdb's copy has only in-frame clones and lacks some. The table shows about 160,000 clones, with around 92% occurring only once. Germline CDR1 and CDR2: SGHRS and YFSETQ. The CDR3 spans 16 residues. V was clipped by 2 bases and J by 4 bases; unmatched bases: 10. This receptor was obtained from a man aged 25-45 years with COVID-19, enrolled during active disease. V usage is TRBV5-1 and J usage is TRBJ2-7, with 9 bases that match TRBD1. Material for sequencing was peripheral blood. The chain's CDR3 is CASSFDTGGSGYEQYF. Written as DNA, the CDR3 is TGCGCCAGCAGCTTTGACACAGGGGGCTCTGGATACGAGCAGTACTTC.